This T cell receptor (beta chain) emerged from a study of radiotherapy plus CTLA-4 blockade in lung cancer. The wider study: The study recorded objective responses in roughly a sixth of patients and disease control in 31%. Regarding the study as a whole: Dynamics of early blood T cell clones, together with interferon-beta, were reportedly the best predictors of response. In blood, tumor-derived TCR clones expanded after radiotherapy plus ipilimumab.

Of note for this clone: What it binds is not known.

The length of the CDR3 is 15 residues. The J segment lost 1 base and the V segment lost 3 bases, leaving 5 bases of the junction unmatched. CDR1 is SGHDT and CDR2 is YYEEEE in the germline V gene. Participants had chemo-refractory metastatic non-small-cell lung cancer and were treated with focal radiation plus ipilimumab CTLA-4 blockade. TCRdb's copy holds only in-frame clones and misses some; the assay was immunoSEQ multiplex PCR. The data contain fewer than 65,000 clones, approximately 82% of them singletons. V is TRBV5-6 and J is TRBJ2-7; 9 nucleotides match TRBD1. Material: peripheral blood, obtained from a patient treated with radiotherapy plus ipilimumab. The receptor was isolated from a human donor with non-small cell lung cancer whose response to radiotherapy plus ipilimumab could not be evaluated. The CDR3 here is CASSSPGTGSYEQYF. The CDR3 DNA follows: TGTGCCAGCAGCTCCCCCGGGACAGGGTCCTACGAGCAGTACTTC.